These T cell receptor beta chains were read from a single sample in a study of blood T cell repertoires in COVID-19. The assay was immunoSEQ multiplex PCR, and TCRdb's table has in-frame clones only and misses some. The top ten hold around 3% of the sample, which has a few hundred thousand clones, roughly 87% seen once. Sequenced input: peripheral blood. These TCRs come from a man younger than 35 with active or convalescent COVID-19. Both conserved end residues are part of each CDR3. The D gene is left open where the match is weak. Clone size, where shown, is once, few, many, or a class for clones that have expanded.

d_call	v_call	clone_size	j_call	cdr3_aa	cdr3_nt
.	TRBV2	.	TRBJ1-3	CARNRVGNTIYF	TGTGCCAGGAATCGGGTTGGAAACACCATATATTTT
TRBD2	TRBV7-2	.	TRBJ2-3	CASSLRLAGNTQYF	TGTGCCAGCAGCTTACGACTAGCGGGAAATACGCAGTATTTT
.	TRBV29-1	.	TRBJ1-2	CSPHGVGYTF	TGCAGCCCCCACGGTGTGGGCTACACCTTC
.	TRBV5-1	.	TRBJ1-1	CASRPETWNTEAFF	TGCGCCAGCAGGCCCGAGACATGGAACACTGAAGCTTTCTTT
.	TRBV4-1	.	TRBJ2-7	CASSPHESSVYEQYF	TGCGCCAGCAGCCCCCATGAGAGTTCGGTCTACGAGCAGTACTTC
.	TRBV18	.	TRBJ1-1	CASSPRGVTEAFF	TGTGCCAGCTCTCCACGGGGGGTCACTGAAGCTTTCTTT
TRBD1	TRBV29-1	few	TRBJ2-7	CSVSYLRDSSYEQYF	TGCAGCGTTAGTTACCTCCGGGACAGCTCCTACGAGCAGTACTTC
TRBD2	TRBV19	few	TRBJ2-2	CASSITRLAGLNGELFF	TGTGCCAGTAGTATAACCCGACTAGCGGGTCTCAACGGGGAGCTGTTTTTT
TRBD1	TRBV4-3	.	TRBJ2-7	CASSQDPGQTYEQYF	TGCGCCAGCAGCCAAGACCCGGGACAGACCTACGAGCAGTACTTC
TRBD1	TRBV7-2	.	TRBJ1-1	CASSSTWTGVNTEAFF	TGTGCCAGCAGCTCCACGTGGACAGGGGTGAACACTGAAGCTTTCTTT
.	TRBV4-1	.	TRBJ1-1	CASSPEEGLNTEAFF	TGCGCCAGCAGCCCCGAGGAGGGATTGAACACTGAAGCTTTCTTT
.	TRBV28	.	TRBJ1-4	CASTPGNEKLFF	TGTGCCAGCACTCCGGGTAATGAAAAACTGTTTTTT
.	TRBV2	.	TRBJ1-6	CASIGGGSSYNSPLHF	TGTGCCAGCATAGGGGGGGGGAGCTCCTATAATTCACCCCTCCACTTT
.	TRBV7-2	.	TRBJ1-2	CASSPRNSGTYGYTF	TGTGCCAGCAGCCCGCGTAACAGCGGCACCTATGGCTACACCTTC
TRBD2	TRBV5-4	.	TRBJ2-2	CASSLSAGQFTGELFF	TGTGCCAGCAGCTTGTCAGCGGGGCAGTTTACCGGGGAGCTGTTTTTT
TRBD1	TRBV19	.	TRBJ1-2	CASSITGGDYGYTF	TGTGCCAGTAGTATAACAGGGGGAGACTATGGCTACACCTTC
.	TRBV5-1	.	TRBJ2-1	CASSPTGTLYGNEQFF	TGCGCCAGCAGCCCAACAGGGACCCTCTATGGCAATGAGCAGTTCTTC
.	TRBV5-5	.	TRBJ1-3	CASSLHGNGNTIYF	TGTGCCAGCAGCTTGCACGGGAATGGAAACACCATATATTTT
.	TRBV3-1/TRBV3-2	many	TRBJ2-2	CASSQDLEVGELFF	TGTGCCAGCAGCCAAGATCTTGAGGTCGGGGAGCTGTTTTTT
.	TRBV9	.	TRBJ1-1	CASSERTERNTEAFF	TGTGCCAGCAGCGAGAGGACAGAGAGGAACACTGAAGCTTTCTTT
TRBD1	TRBV30	.	TRBJ2-1	CAWSVEGAINEQFF	TGTGCCTGGAGTGTAGAGGGGGCCATCAATGAGCAGTTCTTC
TRBD1	TRBV6-5	.	TRBJ1-4	CASSSGTGIVEKLFF	TGTGCCAGCAGTTCGGGGACAGGAATAGTGGAAAAACTGTTTTTT
.	TRBV2	.	TRBJ2-1	CATAGQLRHNEQFF	TGTGCCACAGCGGGTCAACTACGTCACAATGAGCAGTTCTTC
.	TRBV5-4	.	TRBJ1-4	CASSPAAGQGNEKLFF	TGTGCCAGCAGCCCAGCCGCCGGGCAGGGAAATGAAAAACTGTTTTTT
.	TRBV7-2	.	TRBJ2-5	CASGGRTSYETQYF	TGTGCCAGCGGGGGCAGGACATCCTATGAGACCCAGTACTTC
.	TRBV6-6	once	TRBJ2-7	CASEAGAGEQYF	TGTGCCAGCGAGGCGGGGGCAGGCGAGCAGTACTTC
.	TRBV7-8	.	TRBJ2-3	CASSLGTAGADTQYF	TGTGCCAGCAGCTTAGGGACGGCAGGGGCAGATACGCAGTATTTT
.	TRBV12-3/TRBV12-4	.	TRBJ1-4	CAIGTDNEKLFF	TGTGCCATCGGGACTGATAATGAAAAACTGTTTTTT
TRBD2	TRBV4-3	.	TRBJ2-2	CASSQDGLSGGALGTGELFF	TGCGCCAGCAGCCAAGATGGACTAAGCGGGGGGGCTTTAGGGACCGGGGAGCTGTTTTTT
.	TRBV9	.	TRBJ1-5	CASSLSGGQPQHF	TGTGCCAGCAGCCTCTCGGGAGGACAGCCCCAGCATTTT
TRBD1	TRBV9	.	TRBJ1-2	CASSPPGAGGRGYTF	TGTGCCAGCAGCCCCCCGGGGGCAGGGGGTAGGGGCTACACCTTC
TRBD2	TRBV9	.	TRBJ2-1	CASSGATSGTYNEQFF	TGTGCCAGCAGCGGCGCTACTAGCGGGACCTACAATGAGCAGTTCTTC
TRBD2	TRBV6-4	.	TRBJ2-1	CASSPGLAPSNEQFF	TGTGCCAGTAGCCCGGGACTAGCCCCCTCCAATGAGCAGTTCTTC
.	TRBV6-5	.	TRBJ1-2	CASKNLGYGYTF	TGTGCCAGCAAAAATCTCGGCTATGGCTACACCTTC
.	TRBV6-1	.	TRBJ1-3	CASSEGQFSGNTIYF	TGTGCCAGCAGTGAAGGACAGTTCTCTGGAAACACCATATATTTT
TRBD2	TRBV7-8	.	TRBJ2-1	CASSLTSSLFYNEQFF	TGTGCCAGCAGCTTGACTAGCTCCCTCTTCTACAATGAGCAGTTCTTC
.	TRBV9	.	TRBJ2-7	CASSVGGSENYEQYF	TGTGCCAGCAGCGTAGGGGGTAGCGAGAACTACGAGCAGTACTTC
.	TRBV6-2/TRBV6-3	.	TRBJ1-2	CASSRGQPGYTF	TGTGCCAGCAGTCGAGGACAGCCCGGCTACACCTTC
TRBD1	TRBV4-2	.	TRBJ1-2	CASSRDRGPGYTF	TGTGCCAGCAGCCGAGACAGGGGCCCAGGCTACACCTTC
.	TRBV30	.	TRBJ1-5	CAWRTQEDQPQHF	TGTGCCTGGAGGACACAGGAAGATCAGCCCCAGCATTTT
TRBD2	TRBV4-2	.	TRBJ2-2	CASSQVKTSASNTGELFF	TGTGCCAGCAGCCAGGTAAAAACTAGCGCGTCGAACACCGGGGAGCTGTTTTTT
.	TRBV29-1	.	TRBJ1-1	CSGLNTEAFF	TGCAGCGGGCTGAACACTGAAGCTTTCTTT
.	TRBV27	.	TRBJ1-2	CASSLIFGGPGYTF	TGTGCCAGCAGTTTAATCTTCGGGGGTCCTGGCTACACCTTC
.	TRBV12-3/TRBV12-4	.	TRBJ1-1	CASANLNTEAFF	TGTGCCAGCGCAAACTTGAACACTGAAGCTTTCTTT
TRBD2	TRBV3-1/TRBV3-2	.	TRBJ2-1	CASSQNAGGLYNEQFF	TGTGCCAGCAGCCAAAATGCGGGGGGGCTCTACAATGAGCAGTTCTTC
.	TRBV2	.	TRBJ2-4	CASIGQRGPIPVAKNIQYF	TGTGCCAGCATTGGACAGAGAGGGCCGATCCCTGTAGCCAAAAACATTCAGTACTTC
.	TRBV3-1/TRBV3-2	.	TRBJ1-5	CASSQDAQALNQPQHF	TGTGCCAGCAGCCAAGATGCACAGGCGCTCAATCAGCCCCAGCATTTT
TRBD2	TRBV10-3	.	TRBJ2-3	CATHSGGTDTQYF	TGTGCCACCCATAGCGGGGGGACAGATACGCAGTATTTT
.	TRBV30	.	TRBJ1-1	CAWSPKRNTEAFF	TGTGCCTGGAGTCCGAAGAGAAACACTGAAGCTTTCTTT
TRBD1	TRBV10-2	.	TRBJ1-1	CASHDHEWTGGTEAFF	TGCGCCAGCCACGATCATGAGTGGACAGGGGGCACTGAAGCTTTCTTT
.	TRBV6-5	.	TRBJ1-3	CASSYHGTRGNTIYF	TGTGCCAGCAGTTACCACGGGACTAGAGGAAACACCATATATTTT
.	TRBV28	.	TRBJ1-2	CASSLRDYGYTF	TGTGCCAGCAGTTTAAGAGACTATGGCTACACCTTC
TRBD1	TRBV7-2	.	TRBJ1-2	CASRLKGARNGYTF	TGTGCCAGCAGACTAAAGGGGGCGCGAAATGGCTACACCTTC
.	TRBV5-6	.	TRBJ1-1	CASSFLGGSRNTEAFF	TGTGCCAGCAGCTTTTTGGGAGGGTCACGGAACACTGAAGCTTTCTTT
.	TRBV28	.	TRBJ1-2	CASSYRTRSGYTF	TGTGCCAGCAGTTATCGGACACGATCTGGCTACACCTTC
TRBD1	TRBV5-4	.	TRBJ2-3	CASSTNRQGTDTQYF	TGTGCCAGCAGCACCAATCGACAGGGGACAGATACGCAGTATTTT
TRBD1	TRBV28	few	TRBJ1-6	CASSLSRWGQPYSPLHF	TGTGCCAGCAGTTTATCTCGTTGGGGACAGCCTTATTCACCCCTCCACTTT
.	TRBV5-1	.	TRBJ2-2	CASTPDFAAGELFF	TGCGCCAGCACCCCGGACTTCGCGGCCGGGGAGCTGTTTTTT
TRBD1	TRBV3-1/TRBV3-2	few	TRBJ1-2	CASSQGPYGYTF	TGTGCCAGTTCACAGGGGCCCTATGGCTACACCTTC